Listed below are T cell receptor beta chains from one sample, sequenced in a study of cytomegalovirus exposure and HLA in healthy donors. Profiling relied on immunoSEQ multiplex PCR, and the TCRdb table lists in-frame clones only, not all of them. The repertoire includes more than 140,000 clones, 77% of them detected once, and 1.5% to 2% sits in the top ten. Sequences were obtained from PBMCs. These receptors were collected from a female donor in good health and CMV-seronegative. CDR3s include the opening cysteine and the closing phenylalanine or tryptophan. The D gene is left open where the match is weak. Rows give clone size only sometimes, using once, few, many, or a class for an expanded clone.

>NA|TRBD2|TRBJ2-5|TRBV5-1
CASSSYTSAQETQYF
TGCGCCAGCAGCTCATATACTAGCGCGCAAGAGACCCAGTACTTC
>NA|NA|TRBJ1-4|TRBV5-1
CASSLAATNEKLFF
TGCGCCAGCAGCTTGGCGGCAACTAATGAAAAACTGTTTTTT
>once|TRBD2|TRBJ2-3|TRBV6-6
CASSYGLAGRDTQYF
TGTGCCAGCAGTTACGGGCTAGCGGGAAGGGATACGCAGTATTTT
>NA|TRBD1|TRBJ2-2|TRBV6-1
CASRPTGAAGELFF
TGTGCCAGCAGACCTACAGGGGCGGCCGGGGAGCTGTTTTTT
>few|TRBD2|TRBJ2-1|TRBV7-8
CASSPLIGGGWNEQFF
TGTGCCAGCAGCCCTCTGATTGGGGGAGGGTGGAATGAGCAGTTCTTC
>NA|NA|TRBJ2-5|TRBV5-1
CASSSLGQETQYF
TGCGCCAGCAGCTCCCTAGGACAAGAGACCCAGTACTTC
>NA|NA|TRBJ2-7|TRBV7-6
CASSLVKGNSYEQYF
TGTGCCAGCAGCTTAGTCAAGGGGAACTCCTACGAGCAGTACTTC
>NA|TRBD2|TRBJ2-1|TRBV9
CASSVGTRYNEQFF
TGTGCCAGCAGCGTAGGGACTAGGTACAATGAGCAGTTCTTC
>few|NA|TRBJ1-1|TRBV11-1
CASSQPLGGKPEAFF
TGTGCCAGCAGCCAACCACTAGGGGGTAAACCTGAAGCTTTCTTT
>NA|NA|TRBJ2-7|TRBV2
CASSDQGYEQYF
TGTGCCAGCAGTGACCAGGGGTACGAGCAGTACTTC
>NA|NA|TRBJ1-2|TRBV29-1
CSVEDSGGANYGYTF
TGCAGCGTTGAAGATTCCGGGGGGGCTAACTATGGCTACACCTTC
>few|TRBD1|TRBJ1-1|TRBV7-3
CASQGQGTNTEAFF
TGTGCCAGCCAGGGACAGGGGACGAACACTGAAGCTTTCTTT
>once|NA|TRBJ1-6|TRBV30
CAWSSMEGSPLHF
TGTGCCTGGAGTAGTATGGAGGGGTCACCCCTCCACTTT
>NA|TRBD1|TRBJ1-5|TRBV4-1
CASSEGDRADSNQPQHF
TGCGCCAGCAGCGAAGGTGACAGGGCCGATAGCAATCAGCCCCAGCATTTT
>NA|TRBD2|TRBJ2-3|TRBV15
CATSSQRGGPDTQYF
TGTGCCACCAGCAGCCAGCGGGGGGGCCCAGATACGCAGTATTTT
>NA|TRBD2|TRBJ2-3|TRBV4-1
CASSQEPLRGGVTTDTQYF
TGCGCCAGCAGCCAAGAACCACTACGGGGGGGCGTAACTACAGATACGCAGTATTTT
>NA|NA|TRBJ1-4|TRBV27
CASSFAAENEKLFF
TGTGCCAGCAGTTTCGCGGCTGAGAATGAAAAACTGTTTTTT
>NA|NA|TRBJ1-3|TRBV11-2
CASSLDGGFFGNTIYF
TGTGCCAGCAGCTTAGATGGGGGGTTTTTTGGAAACACCATATATTTT
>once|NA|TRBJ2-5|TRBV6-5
CASTVSKETQYF
TGTGCCAGCACCGTGAGCAAAGAGACCCAGTACTTC
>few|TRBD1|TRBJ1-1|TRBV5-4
CASSSGQGGNTEAFF
TGTGCCAGCAGCTCTGGACAGGGTGGGAACACTGAAGCTTTCTTT
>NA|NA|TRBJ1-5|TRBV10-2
CASSETGFLNQPQHF
TGCGCCAGCAGTGAGACGGGGTTTTTGAATCAGCCCCAGCATTTT
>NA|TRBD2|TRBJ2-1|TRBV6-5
CASSYGGGVGQWEQFF
TGTGCCAGCAGTTACGGCGGGGGTGTGGGGCAATGGGAGCAGTTCTTC
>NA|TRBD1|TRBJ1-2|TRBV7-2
CASSPRGTGFWGYTF
TGTGCCAGCAGCCCCCGAGGGACAGGGTTCTGGGGCTACACCTTC
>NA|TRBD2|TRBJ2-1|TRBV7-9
CASSLTRGDYNEQFF
TGTGCCAGCAGCTTAACGCGGGGGGACTACAATGAGCAGTTCTTC